The 27 T cell receptor beta chains in this list originate from one sample, sequenced in a study of shared clonotypes between healthy human individuals. Naive CD8 populations comprised CD45RO-negative cells positively selected for CCR7, excluding terminally differentiated effector memory CD45RA+ cells. Only in-frame clones appear in the TCRdb table, and some are missing; sequencing was by immunoSEQ multiplex PCR. In the table there are about 650,000 clones, nearly 97% of which are singletons. The sample was naive CD8+ T cells sorted from blood. The receptors originated from a woman aged 25-40 years in good health.

The chain links TRBV19 to TRBJ2-7, with D uncertain. The CDR3 is 14 amino acids. CDR1 and CDR2 from the germline V gene are LNHDA and SQIVND (reference sequence). The germline V and J ends were trimmed by 3 bases and 6 bases, with 15 bases remaining between them. The CDR3 loop reads CASSMVGSYSEQYF. The CDR3 region has the DNA TGTGCCAGTAGTATGGTGGGTTCCTACTCCGAGCAGTACTTC.

The chain combines TRBV7-9 with TRBJ2-1, with a possible D match to TRBD1 (6 bases). This CDR3 contains 13 residues. The germline V and J ends were trimmed by 6 bases and 0 bases, with 6 bases remaining between them. Germline values: CDR1 SEHNR, CDR2 FQNEAQ (reference sequence). CDR3 nucleotide sequence: TGTGCCAGCAGGGACAGCTCCTACAATGAGCAGTTCTTC. Amino acid sequence: CASRDSSYNEQFF. Drawing the rest from reference TRBV7-9 and TRBJ2-1, the complete variable domain is DTGVSQNPRHKITKRGQNVTFRCDPISEHNRLYWYRQTLGQGPEFLTYFQNEAQLEKSRLLSDRFSAERPKGSFSTLEIQRTEQGDSAMYLCASRDSSYNEQFFGPGTRLTVL.

CDR3 amino acids: CASSFRGSGDSNQPQHF. The CDR3 nucleotides read TGTGCCAGCAGTTTCCGGGGTTCAGGGGATAGCAATCAGCCCCAGCATTTT. J is TRBJ1-5 and V is TRBV28; D possibly corresponds to TRBD1 (6 bases). From germline, CDR1 is MDHEN and CDR2 SYDVKM. V was pared by 3 bases and J by 0 bases, with 15 bases between. CDR3 length: 17 residues.

This clone was recorded only once. The chain has TRBV5-4 and TRBJ2-1; D remains ambiguous. The length of the CDR3 is 11 residues. Looked up from germline, CDR1 is SGHNT and CDR2 is YYREEE (reference sequence). The ends were cut back, 4 bases at V and 5 bases at J, with 4 bases in the middle. The CDR3 loop reads CASSRNNEQFF. The CDR3 DNA reads TGTGCCAGCAGCAGGAACAATGAGCAGTTCTTC.

The chain joins TRBV10-3 to TRBJ1-1; TRBD1 agrees at 10 bases. The length of the CDR3 is 14 residues. V was clipped by 7 bases and J by 5 bases; unmatched bases: 7. CDR1 ENHRY and CDR2 SYGVKD come from the germline V gene. The CDR3 DNA reads TGTGCCATCAAGGACAGGACAGGGGGGACTGAAGCTTTCTTT. Its translation is CAIKDRTGGTEAFF.

The rearrangement joins TRBV19 to TRBJ1-2, with TRBD1 matching over 10 bases. This CDR3 contains 15 residues. Losses at the gene ends were 4 bases for V and 5 bases for J; bases not matched to a gene: 7. CDR1 and CDR2 (germline): LNHDA, SQIVND (reference sequence). The CDR3 DNA reads as TGTGCCAGTAGTACCCGACAGGGGGCAGTATATGGCTACACCTTC. Translation gives CASSTRQGAVYGYTF.

V is TRBV13 and J is TRBJ2-1, with 9 bases identical to TRBD2. The V gene's germline CDR1 is PRHDT and CDR2 FYEKMQ (reference sequence). The V segment lost 5 bases and the J segment 10 bases; nucleotides outside the gene matches: 12. The CDR3 extends over 15 amino acids. The chain's CDR3 is CASSPRTSESREQFF. For the CDR3, the DNA is TGTGCCAGCAGCCCCAGGACTAGCGAGAGTCGGGAGCAGTTCTTC. The full variable domain, its missing parts supplied by reference TRBV13 and TRBJ2-1, is AAGVIQSPRHLIKEKRETATLKCYPIPRHDTVYWYQQGPGQDPQFLISFYEKMQSDKGSIPDRFSAQQFSDYHSELNMSSLELGDSALYFCASSPRTSESREQFFGPGTRLTVL.

The chain joins TRBV2 to TRBJ2-7, with D tentatively TRBD1 (6 bases). CDR3 length equals 15 residues. CDR1 and CDR2 (germline): SNHLY, FYNNEI. With 2 bases removed from V and 3 bases from J, the gap between germline ends came to 14 bases. The CDR3 DNA reads TGTGCCAGCAGTGAAACGGGCAGGGGAATCTACGAGCAGTACTTC. Translation gives CASSETGRGIYEQYF.

The V call is TRBV30, the J call TRBJ1-1; 9 nucleotides agree with TRBD1. The trim removed 2 bases at V and 5 bases at J, leaving 15 bases unmatched. This CDR3 has 17 amino acids. Germline V gene sequence: CDR1 GTSNPN, CDR2 SVGIG (reference sequence). The CDR3 DNA sequence: TGTGCCTGGAGTAGCCCCACGAGGGGGACAGGGAGGACTGAAGCTTTCTTT. It specifies CAWSSPTRGTGRTEAFF. Combining the CDR3 with reference TRBV30 and TRBJ1-1 gives the whole variable domain SQTIHQWPATLVQPVGSPLSLECTVEGTSNPNLYWYRQAAGRGLQLLFYSVGIGQISSEVPQNLSASRPQDRQFILSSKKLLLSDSGFYLCAWSSPTRGTGRTEAFFGQGTRLTVV.

Only one count was recorded for this clone. V and J are TRBV19 and TRBJ2-4, with D maybe TRBD2 (7 bases). The CDR3 extends over 15 amino acids. The ends were cut back, 1 base at V and 6 bases at J, with 13 bases in the middle. CDR1 is LNHDA and CDR2 is SQIVND in the germline V gene (reference sequence). The CDR3 sequence: CASSIGSGGGNIQYF. In DNA form, the CDR3 reads TGTGCCAGTAGTATAGGTTCGGGGGGCGGAAACATTCAGTACTTC. The entire variable domain, with the rest obtained from reference TRBV19 and TRBJ2-4, is as follows: DGGITQSPKYLFRKEGQNVTLSCEQNLNHDAMYWYRQDPGQGLRLIYYSQIVNDFQKGDIAEGYSVSREKKESFPLTVTSAQKNPTAFYLCASSIGSGGGNIQYFGAGTRLSVL.

This rearrangement joins TRBV9 to TRBJ2-1; no clear D. V dropped 5 bases and J dropped 8 bases, with 14 bases sitting between them. The germline V gene encodes CDR1 SGDLS and CDR2 YYNGEE. The CDR3 spans 13 residues. CDR3 residues: CASSNREVHEQFF. As DNA, the CDR3 is TGTGCCAGCAGTAACCGAGAGGTGCATGAGCAGTTCTTC.

The rearrangement links TRBV9 to TRBJ1-1; D unclear. V lost 0 bases to trimming and J lost 0 bases, with 6 bases between them. This CDR3 spans 14 amino acids. CDR1 is SGDLS, CDR2 YYNGEE, per germline. This CDR3 reads CASSVEMMNTEAFF. For the CDR3, the DNA is TGTGCCAGCAGCGTAGAAATGATGAACACTGAAGCTTTCTTT. Full variable domain (rest looked up from reference TRBV9 and TRBJ1-1): DSGVTQTPKHLITATGQRVTLRCSPRSGDLSVYWYQQSLDQGLQFLIQYYNGEERAKGNILERFSAQQFPDLHSELNLSSLELGDSALYFCASSVEMMNTEAFFGQGTRLTVV.

This clone was detected once. The chain has TRBV5-6 and TRBJ2-1; D is unresolved. The V and J ends lost 0 bases and 0 bases respectively, with 10 bases between them. From germline, CDR1 is SGHDT and CDR2 YYEEEE. The CDR3 has 16 amino acids. The CDR3 nucleotides are TGTGCCAGCAGCTTGGGCTATGCAAGCTCCTACAATGAGCAGTTCTTC. It encodes CASSLGYASSYNEQFF.

The rearrangement links TRBV7-2 to TRBJ2-1; 7 positions agree with TRBD2. Germline CDR1 reads SGHTA; CDR2 reads FQGNSA. V was pared by 4 bases and J by 3 bases, with 6 bases of the junction left unmatched. The CDR3 covers 15 residues. The DNA of the CDR3 is TGTGCCAGCAGCTCCAAAAGCGGGGTCTACAATGAGCAGTTCTTC. It encodes CASSSKSGVYNEQFF.

The V gene is TRBV4-2, the J gene TRBJ1-1; D is unclear. Germline CDR1 reads LGHNA; CDR2 reads YNFKEQ. This CDR3 comprises 15 residues. V lost 0 bases and J lost 0, with 8 bases in between. The CDR3 DNA reads as TGTGCCAGCAGCCAAGAGGGAACAATGAACACTGAAGCTTTCTTT. Amino acids: CASSQEGTMNTEAFF.

The rearrangement links TRBV28 to TRBJ1-1; no reliable D call. This CDR3 spans 14 amino acids. CDR1 is MDHEN, CDR2 SYDVKM, per germline. V was shortened by 5 bases and J by 2 bases, with 12 bases between the two germline ends. CDR3 nucleotides: TGTGCCAGCAGTCTTGGACGGGCAAACACTGAAGCTTTCTTT. Protein sequence: CASSLGRANTEAFF.

The rearrangement uses TRBV11-2 and TRBJ1-2; D ambiguous. Germline loops: CDR1 SGHAT, CDR2 FQNNGV. The CDR3 loop spans 15 amino acids. The germline V and J ends were trimmed by 0 bases and 4 bases, with 12 bases remaining between them. This chain's CDR3 is CASSLDRVESYGYTF. The CDR3 DNA follows: TGTGCCAGCAGCTTAGATCGGGTAGAGAGCTATGGCTACACCTTC.

The chain joins TRBV4-1 to TRBJ2-1, with D maybe TRBD2 (5 bases). With 1 base removed from V and 7 bases from J, the gap between germline ends came to 11 bases. Germline V gene lookup returns CDR1 MGHRA and CDR2 YSYEKL. The CDR3 is made up of 14 amino acids. DNA for the CDR3: TGCGCCAGCAGCCAAGGACGGGGTTTGAATGAGCAGTTCTTC. Translated, it gives CASSQGRGLNEQFF.

The CDR3 sequence: CASSLGGVTAEAFF. The CDR3 bases are TGTGCCAGCAGTTTAGGCGGGGTGACCGCTGAAGCTTTCTTT. The rearrangement joins TRBV27 to TRBJ1-1, with D hard to call. Germline V CDR1 and CDR2: MNHEY, SMNVEV (reference sequence). V was cut by 2 bases and J by 6 bases, with 13 bases left in between. The CDR3 spans 14 residues.

The chain combines TRBV27 with TRBJ2-7, with D uncertain. Germline V CDR1 and CDR2: MNHEY, SMNVEV (reference sequence). The CDR3 loop spans 15 amino acids. Trimming left V 3 bases short and J 0 bases short, with 12 bases between. CDR3 DNA sequence: TGTGCCAGCAGTTTCCGTCTTAAAAGCTCCTACGAGCAGTACTTC. This sequence encodes CASSFRLKSSYEQYF.

This chain connects TRBV30 to TRBJ1-5; TRBD1 might be the D (5 bases). Per the germline V gene, CDR1 is GTSNPN and CDR2 is SVGIG (reference sequence). Trimming left V 5 bases short and J 2 bases short, with 10 bases between. CDR3 length: 13 residues. CDR3 DNA: TGTGCCTGGGGGACGGAGGGCAATCAGCCCCAGCATTTT. Translated: CAWGTEGNQPQHF. The full variable domain, with the rest looked up from reference TRBV30 and TRBJ1-5, is SQTIHQWPATLVQPVGSPLSLECTVEGTSNPNLYWYRQAAGRGLQLLFYSVGIGQISSEVPQNLSASRPQDRQFILSSKKLLLSDSGFYLCAWGTEGNQPQHFGDGTRLSIL.

The chain recombines TRBV18 with TRBJ2-7, with a possible D match to TRBD1 (6 bases). The CDR3 is made up of 18 amino acids. Germline lookup yields CDR1 KGHSH and CDR2 LQKENI. Trimming stripped 6 bases from V and 1 base from J, with 25 bases between. CDR3 residues: CASSPRGYELGSSYEQYF. As DNA, the CDR3 is TGTGCCAGCTCCCCCAGGGGTTACGAACTCGGGTCATCCTACGAGCAGTACTTC. Complete variable domain (other parts from reference TRBV18 and TRBJ2-7): NAGVMQNPRHLVRRRGQEARLRCSPMKGHSHVYWYRQLPEEGLKFMVYLQKENIIDESGMPKERFSAEFPKEGPSILRIQQVVRGDSAAYFCASSPRGYELGSSYEQYFGPGTRLTVT.

The gene calls are TRBV19 and TRBJ2-3, with D unclear. Germline CDR1 reads LNHDA; CDR2 reads SQIVND (reference sequence). V shed 1 base and J shed 2 bases, with 7 bases lying between them. The CDR3 contains 14 residues. The CDR3 sequence: CASSIGSFTDTQYF. In DNA form, the CDR3 reads TGTGCCAGTAGTATAGGCAGTTTCACAGATACGCAGTATTTT.

A note on this clone: The same CDR3 is also encoded by other DNA sequences in this sample. The V and J genes are TRBV7-9 and TRBJ1-1, with 7 bases aligning to TRBD1. Germline V CDR1 and CDR2: SEHNR, FQNEAQ (reference sequence). This CDR3 is 18 amino acids long. Losses at the gene ends were 6 bases for V and 6 bases for J; bases not matched to a gene: 22. CDR3 protein: CASREPGQISGSFSEAFF. The DNA for the CDR3 is TGTGCCAGCAGGGAACCGGGACAGATATCCGGCTCGTTCTCTGAAGCTTTCTTT.

The J gene is TRBJ2-7, the V gene TRBV19; 7 bases align to TRBD2. The CDR3 spans 14 residues. CDR1 is LNHDA, CDR2 SQIVND, per germline (reference sequence). V was clipped by 5 bases and J by 3 bases; unmatched bases: 7. CDR3: CASSGGGSNYEQYF. The CDR3 DNA follows: TGTGCCAGTAGTGGAGGCGGGAGTAACTACGAGCAGTACTTC.

CDR3 region: CASSPGTRTGELFF. The CDR3 bases are TGTGCCAGCAGCCCCGGGACACGCACCGGGGAGCTGTTTTTT. The chain recombines TRBV27 with TRBJ2-2; a possible D gene is TRBD1 (6 bases). Germline lookup yields CDR1 MNHEY and CDR2 SMNVEV (reference sequence). Between the trimmed V and J ends, which lost 6 bases and 4 bases, there was a span of 12 bases. This CDR3 contains 14 residues.

This chain uses TRBV27 with TRBJ2-7; TRBD1 agrees at 8 bases. V lost 3 bases and J lost 2; bases outside the gene matches: 9. The CDR3 loop spans 16 amino acids. CDR1 and CDR2 from the germline V gene are MNHEY and SMNVEV (reference sequence). DNA of the CDR3: TGTGCCAGCAGTTTTTCCCAGGGGGCGGTCGCCTACGAGCAGTACTTC. Translating it yields CASSFSQGAVAYEQYF.